Below, 2 T cell receptor beta chains from the same sample are listed, as sequenced in a study of shared clonotypes between healthy human individuals. Here immunoSEQ multiplex PCR was the method, and the copy in TCRdb shows in-frame clones only, minus some. The sample yields approximately 940,000 clones, more than 75% seen once. The sample consisted of memory CD4+ T cells sorted from blood. Described subset: CD45RA-negative fraction. The receptors here all came from a young man in good health.

The chain is built from TRBV5-6 and TRBJ2-2; a possible D gene is TRBD1 (5 bases). CDR3 size: 15 residues. Trimming cost V 5 bases and J 5 bases, with 16 bases left between them. Germline-derived CDR1 and CDR2 are SGHDT and YYEEEE. This chain's CDR3 is CASRPIGKGTGELFF. CDR3 coding DNA: TGTGCCAGCAGACCAATTGGAAAGGGGACCGGGGAGCTGTTTTTT.

The V gene is TRBV7-9, the J gene TRBJ2-1, with D possibly TRBD2 on 6 matching bases. V lost 5 bases to trimming and J lost 7 bases, with 12 bases between them. The CDR3 sequence is 13 residues long. Germline CDR1 is SEHNR and CDR2 is FQNEAQ (reference sequence). The CDR3 region is CASSADYENEQFF. CDR3 sequence (DNA): TGTGCCAGCAGCGCGGACTACGAAAATGAGCAGTTCTTC.